Sequencing of this T cell receptor beta chain was carried out in a study of control samples from healthy donors and cancer patients. V lost 4 bases, J lost 3 bases, and 9 bases stayed unmatched. The CDR3 length is 16 residues. Germline V gene lookup returns CDR1 MGHRA and CDR2 YSYEKL. Generated by immunoSEQ multiplex PCR, the TCRdb table keeps only in-frame clones and is missing some. The table lists 150,000 to 180,000 clones, approximately 96% of them singletons. Source material: blood. This chain joins TRBV4-1 and TRBJ1-2; 9 positions agree with TRBD1. This clonotype was obtained from a man aged 35 to 55 in good health. In DNA form, the CDR3 reads TGCGCCAGCAGCCCCCAACAGGGGGCGGCATACTATGGCTACACCTTC. Translating it yields CASSPQQGAAYYGYTF.